The TCR beta chain described here comes from a study of blood T cell repertoires in COVID-19. Study-wide background: Sites across the United States, Italy and Spain contributed samples from acute and convalescent COVID-19. The cDNA or gDNA used as material had been derived from T cells, B-cell-depleted T cells, or PBMCs.

TCRdb keeps only in-frame clones here, not all; method: immunoSEQ multiplex PCR. The sample contains more than 50,000 clones, about 82% of which appear only once. The CDR3 has 15 residues. Germline trimming cut 5 bases from V and 7 bases from J; bases unmatched to any gene: 10. Germline loops: CDR1 SGDLS, CDR2 YYNGEE. This TCR was recovered from a human donor in a cohort sampled during active COVID-19. The sequenced sample was peripheral blood. The V gene is TRBV9, the J gene TRBJ2-3, with 10 bases that match TRBD2. CDR3 DNA: TGTGCCAGCAGTGAAGGACTAGCGGTAATTCATACGCAGTATTTT. Encoded protein: CASSEGLAVIHTQYF.